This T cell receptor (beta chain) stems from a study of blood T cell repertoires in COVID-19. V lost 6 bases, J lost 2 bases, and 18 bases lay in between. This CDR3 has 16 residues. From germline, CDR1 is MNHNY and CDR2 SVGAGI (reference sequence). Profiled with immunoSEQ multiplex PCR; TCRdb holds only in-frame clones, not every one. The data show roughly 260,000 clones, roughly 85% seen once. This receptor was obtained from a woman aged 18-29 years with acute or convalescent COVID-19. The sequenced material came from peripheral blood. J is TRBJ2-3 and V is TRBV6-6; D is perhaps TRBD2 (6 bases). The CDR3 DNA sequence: TGTGCCAGCAGACCCTTTGGTGGCGGGAACACAGATACGCAGTATTTT. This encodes CASRPFGGGNTDTQYF.